A selection of T cell receptor beta chains follows, all from one sample in a study of T cell changes during pregnancy in multiple sclerosis. TCRdb's table, derived via immunoSEQ multiplex PCR, lists solely in-frame clones and lacks some. The data contain 40,000 to 55,000 clones, about 90% of them singletons. The source material was CD8+ T cells from peripheral blood mononuclear cells, sampled after pregnancy. The source is a female donor with multiple sclerosis, enrolled in a pregnancy study. CDR3s include the opening cysteine and the closing phenylalanine or tryptophan. A D gene is named only where the DNA matches it firmly. The listing skips clone size in some rows; elsewhere it reads once, few, many or a size class.

d_gene	j_gene	v_gene	abundance	CDR3nt	CDR3aa
TRBD1	TRBJ1-1	TRBV7-9	.	TGTGCCAGCAGCTTGACAGGGGATTTGAACACTGAAGCTTTCTTT	CASSLTGDLNTEAFF
.	TRBJ2-7	TRBV9	.	TGTGCCAGCAGCGCCGCGGACTACCGGGCAGGAGAGCAGTACTTC	CASSAADYRAGEQYF
.	TRBJ1-5	TRBV5-1	.	TGCGCCAGCAGCCCCTTGGGGGCCGGTCAGCCCCAGCATTTT	CASSPLGAGQPQHF
TRBD2	TRBJ2-1	TRBV11-1	.	TGTGCCAGCAGCTTAGGGACTAGCGGGGGGTATTACAATGAGCAGTTCTTC	CASSLGTSGGYYNEQFF
TRBD2	TRBJ2-3	TRBV6-4	.	TGTGCCAGCAGTGACAACGGCGGGGGGGCCCCAGATACGCAGTATTTT	CASSDNGGGAPDTQYF
TRBD1	TRBJ1-4	TRBV6-1	.	TGTGCCAGCAGTGAACCCCCGGGACAGGGAGGTGAAAAACTGTTTTTT	CASSEPPGQGGEKLFF
.	TRBJ2-7	TRBV27	once	TGTGCCAGCAGTTTATATACGACCAGCCTAGCCGAGCAGTACTTC	CASSLYTTSLAEQYF
TRBD2	TRBJ2-2	TRBV4-1	.	TGCGCCAGCAGCCAAGACGGTTCTAGCGGGGCCCCCGGGGAGCTGTTTTTT	CASSQDGSSGAPGELFF
.	TRBJ2-7	TRBV27	.	TGTGCCAGCAGTTTCGCCAGTCCCTACGAGCAGTACTTC	CASSFASPYEQYF
TRBD1	TRBJ2-3	TRBV27	.	TGTGCCAGCAGTTGGACAGGTACTCCCACAGATACGCAGTATTTT	CASSWTGTPTDTQYF
.	TRBJ2-5	TRBV27	.	TGTGCCAGCAGTTTAGGAGGGGCCGGGGAGACCCAGTACTTC	CASSLGGAGETQYF
TRBD2	TRBJ2-1	TRBV4-3	.	TGCGCCAGCGCCCTGGGACTAGCGGGGCTGAATGAGCAGTTCTTC	CASALGLAGLNEQFF
TRBD2	TRBJ2-7	TRBV7-7	few	TGTGCCAGCAGCTTAGTTTCCGGGAGGGAGCAGTACTTC	CASSLVSGREQYF
.	TRBJ2-2	TRBV10-2	.	TGCGCCCTAAGGGAGGCTACCACCGGGGAGCTGTTTTTT	CALREATTGELFF
.	TRBJ2-2	TRBV6-1	few	TGTGCCAGCAGTGAAGTTGCGGACACCGGGGAGCTGTTTTTT	CASSEVADTGELFF
.	TRBJ1-2	TRBV6-5	.	TGTGCCTCCTCACTGGGAGAACTGACGGAGGGCTACACCTTC	CASSLGELTEGYTF
TRBD1	TRBJ2-2	TRBV27	.	TGTGCCAGCAGTCTCCTCGGACAGGGGTTTAACACCGGGGAGCTGTTTTTT	CASSLLGQGFNTGELFF
.	TRBJ1-6	TRBV19	once	TGTGCCAGTAGTATATTCCGGGGTAATTCACCCCTCCACTTT	CASSIFRGNSPLHF
TRBD1	TRBJ2-7	TRBV19	.	TGTGCCAGTAGGCCGGGACAGGGGGCTTACGAGCAGTACTTC	CASRPGQGAYEQYF
TRBD1	TRBJ2-7	TRBV6-5	.	TGTGCCAGCAGTTACGCGGGGACAGGGGGCGGATACGAGCAGTACTTC	CASSYAGTGGGYEQYF
.	TRBJ1-5	TRBV7-2	once	TGTGCCAGCAGCCCGCGGGGGGAAAGCAATCAGCCCCAGCATTTT	CASSPRGESNQPQHF
.	TRBJ1-2	TRBV21-1	.	TGTGCCAGCTCCCAGCCCAGGGGGCACTGGGGCTACACCTTC	CASSQPRGHWGYTF
.	TRBJ2-7	TRBV2	.	TGTGCCAGCAGTGATGCCGACAATTTATACGAGCAGTACTTC	CASSDADNLYEQYF
.	TRBJ1-4	TRBV6-1	.	TGTGCCAGCACCCCGGATGGGGCAGGGGATGAAAAACTGTTTTTT	CASTPDGAGDEKLFF
.	TRBJ1-1	TRBV12-5	.	TGTGCTAGTGCCCTGGGGGGAGTTGAAGCTTTCTTT	CASALGGVEAFF
TRBD1	TRBJ1-1	TRBV29-1	.	TGCAGCGTTGAGACAGGGGTTATTGGGGCTTTCTTT	CSVETGVIGAFF